A single sample gave rise to the 6 T cell receptor beta chains below, sequenced in a study of blood T cells in healthy people across ages. Primers used in a second PCR of roughly 6 to 11 cycles were a sample-barcoded 5' primer and a J-beta primer mix. In TCRdb, the 5' RACE reads were re-called with MiXCR into one record per CDR3 protein. The table lists about 780,000 distinct CDR3 sequences, about 42% of them singletons. Specimen: blood. The receptors come from a man older than 75 in good health.

This clonotype came up many times. The chain joins TRBV7-2 to TRBJ2-7; possibly TRBD1 or TRBD2 for D (5 bases each). V lost 1 base to trimming and J lost 2 bases, with 9 bases between them. CDR3 length: 14 residues. Germline CDR1 is SGHTA and CDR2 is FQGNSA. DNA for the CDR3: TGTGCCAGCAGCTTAGGACGGGACCCCTACGAGCAGTACTTC. Translation gives CASSLGRDPYEQYF.

On this clonotype: Possible read error: a much larger clone is one base away. V and J are TRBV20-1 and TRBJ2-5; 11 positions agree with TRBD2. The CDR3 consists of 14 residues. V lost 2 bases and J lost 11; bases outside the gene matches: 10. CDR1 and CDR2 from the germline V gene are DFQATT and SNEGSKA (reference sequence). The CDR3 region has the DNA TGCAGTGCTAGATTGACTAGCGGGATCAAGGAGCAGTACTTC. This encodes CSARLTSGIKEQYF.

About this clonotype: A clone one base away is much larger, so this may be a read error. The rearrangement links TRBV15 to TRBJ2-5; the D gene is possibly TRBD1 (5 bases). Germline-derived CDR1 and CDR2 are LNHNV and YYDKDF (reference sequence). This CDR3 spans 13 amino acids. V was trimmed by 6 bases and J by 2 bases, leaving 10 bases between them. The CDR3 DNA is TGTGCCACCAGTATAAGGGGACAAGAGACCCAGTACTTC. The encoded protein is CATSIRGQETQYF. The full variable domain, with the rest looked up from reference TRBV15 and TRBJ2-5, is DAMVIQNPRYQVTQFGKPVTLSCSQTLNHNVMYWYQQKSSQAPKLLFHYYDKDFNNEADTPDNFQSRRPNTSFCFLDIRSPGLGDTAMYLCATSIRGQETQYFGPGTRLLVL.

The V gene is TRBV28, the J gene TRBJ2-2, with D perhaps given as TRBD1 or TRBD2 (5 bases each). This CDR3 has 13 residues. Germline V gene lookup returns CDR1 MDHEN and CDR2 SYDVKM. Trimming removed 7 bases from V and 9 bases from J, with 15 bases in between. The CDR3 nucleotides read TGTGCCAGCATCTCCCTCGGGGCCCGGGAGCTGTTTTTT. Encoded protein: CASISLGARELFF.

This clonotype was counted once. The J gene is TRBJ2-3, the V gene TRBV4-3, with D perhaps matching TRBD1 (6 bases). CDR3 length equals 14 residues. V was pared by 2 bases and J by 4 bases, with 10 bases between. CDR1 and CDR2 from the germline V gene are LGHNA and YSLEER. This chain's CDR3 is CASSQTQGPDTQYF. In DNA form, the CDR3 reads TGCGCCAGCAGCCAAACACAGGGCCCAGATACGCAGTATTTT.

The CDR3 loop reads CASSFGRGEADTEYF. In DNA, the CDR3 is TGTGCCAGCAGCTTCGGGAGAGGGGAAGCTGATACGGAATATTTT. The chain is built from TRBV12-3 or TRBV12-4 and TRBJ2-3, with D perhaps matching TRBD2 (6 bases). Deletions cut 6 bases from V and 15 bases from J, with 28 bases between. The CDR3 is 15 amino acids.